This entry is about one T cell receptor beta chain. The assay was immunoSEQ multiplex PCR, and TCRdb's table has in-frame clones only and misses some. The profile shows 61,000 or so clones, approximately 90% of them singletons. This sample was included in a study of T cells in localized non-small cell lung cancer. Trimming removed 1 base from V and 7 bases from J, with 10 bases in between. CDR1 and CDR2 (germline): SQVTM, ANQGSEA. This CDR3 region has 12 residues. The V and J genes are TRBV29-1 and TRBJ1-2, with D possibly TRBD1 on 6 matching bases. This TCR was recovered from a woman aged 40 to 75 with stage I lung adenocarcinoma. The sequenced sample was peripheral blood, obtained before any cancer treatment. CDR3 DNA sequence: TGCAGCGTTGAAGCAGGGGCAGGTGGCTACACCTTC. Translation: CSVEAGAGGYTF. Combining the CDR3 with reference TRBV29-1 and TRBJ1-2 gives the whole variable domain SAVISQKPSRDICQRGTSLTIQCQVDSQVTMMFWYRQQPGQSLTLIATANQGSEATYESGFVIDKFPISRPNLTFSTLTVSNMSPEDSSIYLCSVEAGAGGYTFGSGTRLTVV.